The entry that follows covers one T cell receptor (beta chain) sequence. The antigen remains undetermined. This entry comes from a study of graft-versus-host responses after intestinal transplantation. Study-level background: After anti-thymocyte globulin induction, recipients took tacrolimus and steroids for approximately 3 years. The study's findings and limits: Patients who carried graft-donor T cell macrochimerism also had high graft-versus-host to host-versus-graft clonal ratios in their allografts. Recipient marrow contained GvH clones, some of which appeared first in ileum or blood.

Only in-frame clones appear in the TCRdb table, and some are missing; sequencing was by immunoSEQ multiplex PCR. Among around 100,000 clones listed, about 90% were seen once. Trimming removed 3 bases from V and 0 bases from J, with 0 bases in between. CDR1 is SGHTA and CDR2 is FQGNSA in the germline V gene. The CDR3 has 11 residues. The sample was unstimulated CD4+ T cells sorted from spleen or lymph node cells, taken before transplant. The clonotype was recovered from a human donor who was the organ donor for an intestinal transplant. The genes are TRBV7-2 and TRBJ2-7; D call uncertain. As DNA, the CDR3 is TGTGCCAGCAGCTTCTCCTACGAGCAGTACTTC. This translates into CASSFSYEQYF.